This T cell receptor (beta chain) derives from a study of blood T cell repertoires in COVID-19. Across the whole study: The United States, Italy and Spain supplied acute and convalescent COVID-19 samples.

The repertoire was sequenced with immunoSEQ multiplex PCR; TCRdb's copy has only in-frame clones and lacks some. The sample lists about 300,000 clones, approximately 89% occurring once. V shed 4 bases and J 2 bases; nucleotides not matched to a gene: 8. This CDR3 contains 15 residues. Germline V gene sequence: CDR1 GTSNPN, CDR2 SVGIG (reference sequence). Patients of the Seattle cohort, enrolled during active infection, were followed longitudinally. The receptor was isolated from a woman aged 25 to 39 with COVID-19, enrolled during active disease. Sequences were obtained from peripheral blood. This chain uses TRBV30 with TRBJ1-2, with 9 bases fitting TRBD1. The CDR3 nucleotides read TGTGCCTGGAAGGTCCGGGACAGGGACAACTATGGCTACACCTTC. As protein: CAWKVRDRDNYGYTF.